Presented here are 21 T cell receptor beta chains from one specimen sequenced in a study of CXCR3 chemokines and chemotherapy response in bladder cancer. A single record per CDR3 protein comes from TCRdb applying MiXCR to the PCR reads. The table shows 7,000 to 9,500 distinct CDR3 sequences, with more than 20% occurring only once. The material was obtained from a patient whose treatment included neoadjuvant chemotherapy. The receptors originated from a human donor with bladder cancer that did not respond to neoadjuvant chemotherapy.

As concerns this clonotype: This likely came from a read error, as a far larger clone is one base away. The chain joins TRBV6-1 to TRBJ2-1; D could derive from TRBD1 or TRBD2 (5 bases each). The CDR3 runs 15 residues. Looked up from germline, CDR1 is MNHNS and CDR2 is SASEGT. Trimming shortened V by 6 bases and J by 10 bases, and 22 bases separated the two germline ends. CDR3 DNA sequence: TGTGCCAGCAGCTTAGGGTCCCGGGGCCTCGGGGAGCAGTTCTTC. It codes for CASSLGSRGLGEQFF.

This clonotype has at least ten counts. This CDR3 reads CSARGDSLEVQYF. The DNA of the CDR3 is TGCAGTGCTAGGGGGGACAGCTTGGAGGTTCAGTACTTC. This chain uses TRBV20-1 with TRBJ2-4; 7 bases fit TRBD1. Per germline, CDR1 DFQATT and CDR2 SNEGSKA (reference sequence). The CDR3 loop spans 13 amino acids. Trimming removed 3 bases from V and 11 bases from J; junction bases left unmatched: 10.

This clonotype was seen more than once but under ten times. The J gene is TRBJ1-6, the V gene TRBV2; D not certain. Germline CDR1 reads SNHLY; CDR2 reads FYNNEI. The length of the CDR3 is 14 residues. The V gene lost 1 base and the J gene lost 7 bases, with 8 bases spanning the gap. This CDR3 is CASSEGERNSPLHF. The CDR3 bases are TGTGCCAGCAGTGAAGGGGAAAGGAATTCACCCCTCCACTTT.

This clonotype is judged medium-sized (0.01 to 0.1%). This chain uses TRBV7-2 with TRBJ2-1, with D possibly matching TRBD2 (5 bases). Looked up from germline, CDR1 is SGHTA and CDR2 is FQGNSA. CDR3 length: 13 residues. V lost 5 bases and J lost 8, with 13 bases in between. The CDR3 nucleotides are TGTGCCAGCAGCCGCGAACTGAGGGATGAGCAGTTCTTC. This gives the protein CASSRELRDEQFF.

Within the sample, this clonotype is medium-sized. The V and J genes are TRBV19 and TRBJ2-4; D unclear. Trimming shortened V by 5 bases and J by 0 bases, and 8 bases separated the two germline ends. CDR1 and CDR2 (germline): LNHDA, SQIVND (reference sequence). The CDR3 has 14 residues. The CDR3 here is CASSVTLAKNIQYF. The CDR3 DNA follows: TGTGCCAGTAGTGTTACACTAGCCAAAAACATTCAGTACTTC.

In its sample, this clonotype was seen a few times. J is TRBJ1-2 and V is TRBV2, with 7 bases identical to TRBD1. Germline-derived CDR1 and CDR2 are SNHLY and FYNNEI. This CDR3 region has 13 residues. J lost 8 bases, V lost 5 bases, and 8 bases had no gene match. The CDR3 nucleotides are TGTGCCAGCAGTCCGACAGGGTTTGACGGCTACACCTTC. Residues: CASSPTGFDGYTF.

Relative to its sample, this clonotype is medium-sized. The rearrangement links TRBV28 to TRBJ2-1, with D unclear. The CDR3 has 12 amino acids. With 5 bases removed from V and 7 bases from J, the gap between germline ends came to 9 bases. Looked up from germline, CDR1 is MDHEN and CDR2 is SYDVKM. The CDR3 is CASSVFANEQFF. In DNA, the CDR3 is TGTGCCAGCAGTGTATTTGCGAATGAGCAGTTCTTC.

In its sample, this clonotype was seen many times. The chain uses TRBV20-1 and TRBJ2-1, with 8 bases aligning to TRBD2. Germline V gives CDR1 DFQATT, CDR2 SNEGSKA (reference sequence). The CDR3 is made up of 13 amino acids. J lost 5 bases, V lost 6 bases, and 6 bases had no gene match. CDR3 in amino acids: CSARGGTNNEQFF. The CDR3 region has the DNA TGCAGTGCCCGGGGGGGCACGAACAATGAGCAGTTCTTC.

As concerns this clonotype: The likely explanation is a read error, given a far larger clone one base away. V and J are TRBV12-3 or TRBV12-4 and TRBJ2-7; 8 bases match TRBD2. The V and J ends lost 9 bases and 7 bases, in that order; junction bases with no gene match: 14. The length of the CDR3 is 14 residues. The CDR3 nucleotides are TGTGCCAGTACTGTCGGGGGGGTGTACAATGAGCAGTACTTC. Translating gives CASTVGGVYNEQYF.

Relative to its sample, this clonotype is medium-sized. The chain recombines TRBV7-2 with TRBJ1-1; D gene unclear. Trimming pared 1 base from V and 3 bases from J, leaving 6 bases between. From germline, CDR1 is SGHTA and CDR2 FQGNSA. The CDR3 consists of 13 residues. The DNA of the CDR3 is TGTGCCAGCAGCTTAGGTGCTTACACTGAAGCTTTCTTT. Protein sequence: CASSLGAYTEAFF.

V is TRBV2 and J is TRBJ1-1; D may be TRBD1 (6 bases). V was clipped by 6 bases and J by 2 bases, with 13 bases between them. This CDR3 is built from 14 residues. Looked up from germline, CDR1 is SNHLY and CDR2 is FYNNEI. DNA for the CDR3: TGTGCCAGCAGCGTCCAGGGGCGTAACACTGAAGCTTTCTTT. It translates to CASSVQGRNTEAFF.

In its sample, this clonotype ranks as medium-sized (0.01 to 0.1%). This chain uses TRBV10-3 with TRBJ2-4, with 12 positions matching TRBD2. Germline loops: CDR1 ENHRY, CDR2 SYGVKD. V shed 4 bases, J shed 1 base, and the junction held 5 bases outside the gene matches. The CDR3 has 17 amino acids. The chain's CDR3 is CAISAPTSGGAKNIQYF. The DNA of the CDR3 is TGTGCCATCAGTGCCCCAACTAGCGGGGGGGCCAAAAACATTCAGTACTTC.

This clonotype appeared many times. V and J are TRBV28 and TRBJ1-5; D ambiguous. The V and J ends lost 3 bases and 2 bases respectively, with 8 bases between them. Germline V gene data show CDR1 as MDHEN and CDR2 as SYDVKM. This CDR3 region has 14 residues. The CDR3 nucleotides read TGTGCCAGCAGTTTGGCGTTGGGCAATCAGCCCCAGCATTTT. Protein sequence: CASSLALGNQPQHF.

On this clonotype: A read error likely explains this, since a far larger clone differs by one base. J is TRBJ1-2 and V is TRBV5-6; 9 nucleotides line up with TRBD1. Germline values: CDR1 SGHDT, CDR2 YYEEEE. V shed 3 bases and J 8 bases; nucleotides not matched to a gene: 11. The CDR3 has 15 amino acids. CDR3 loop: CASSWPGQGNEGYTF. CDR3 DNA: TGTGCCAGCAGCTGGCCCGGACAGGGGAATGAAGGCTACACCTTC.

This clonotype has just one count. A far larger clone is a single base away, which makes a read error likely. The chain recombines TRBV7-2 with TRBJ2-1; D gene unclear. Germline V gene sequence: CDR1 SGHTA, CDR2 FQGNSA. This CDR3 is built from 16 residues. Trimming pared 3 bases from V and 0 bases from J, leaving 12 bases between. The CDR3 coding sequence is TGTGCCAGCAGCTTGGATTGGCTAAGCTCCTACAATGAGCAGTTCTTC. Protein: CASSLDWLSSYNEQFF.

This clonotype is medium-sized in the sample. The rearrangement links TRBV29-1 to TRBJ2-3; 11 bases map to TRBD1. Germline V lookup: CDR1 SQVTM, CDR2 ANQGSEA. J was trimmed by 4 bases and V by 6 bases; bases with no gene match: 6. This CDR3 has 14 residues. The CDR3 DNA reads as TGCAGCGTAACCGGGACAGGGGGTTCAGATACGCAGTATTTT. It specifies CSVTGTGGSDTQYF.

The CDR3 DNA sequence: TGTGCCAGCAGCCCGGGGGGGGCTCCCGGGGAGCTGTTTTTT. This gives the protein CASSPGGAPGELFF. This chain connects TRBV7-2 to TRBJ2-2, with TRBD2 identical over 8 bases. Trimming cost V 5 bases and J 6 bases; bases outside gene matches: 5. CDR3 size: 14 residues. The germline V gene encodes CDR1 SGHTA and CDR2 FQGNSA.

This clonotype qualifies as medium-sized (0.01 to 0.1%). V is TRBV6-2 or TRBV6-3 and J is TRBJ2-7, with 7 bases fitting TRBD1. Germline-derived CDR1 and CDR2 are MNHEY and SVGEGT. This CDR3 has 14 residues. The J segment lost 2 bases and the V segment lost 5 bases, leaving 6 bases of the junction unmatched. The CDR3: CASSLGQAPYEQYF. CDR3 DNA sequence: TGTGCCAGCAGTCTCGGACAGGCCCCCTACGAGCAGTACTTC.

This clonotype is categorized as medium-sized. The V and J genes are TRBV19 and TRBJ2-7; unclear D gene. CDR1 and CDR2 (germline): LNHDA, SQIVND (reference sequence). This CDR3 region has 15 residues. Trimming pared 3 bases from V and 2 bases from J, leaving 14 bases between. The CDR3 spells CASSISPGETYEQYF. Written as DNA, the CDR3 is TGTGCCAGTAGTATTTCGCCTGGGGAAACCTACGAGCAGTACTTC.

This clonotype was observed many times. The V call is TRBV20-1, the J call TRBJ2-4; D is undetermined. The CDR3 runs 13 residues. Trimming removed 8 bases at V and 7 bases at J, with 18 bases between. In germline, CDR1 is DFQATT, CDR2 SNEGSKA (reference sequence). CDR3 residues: CSPLEDGRNIQYF. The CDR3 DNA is TGCAGTCCCCTTGAGGATGGAAGGAACATTCAGTACTTC.

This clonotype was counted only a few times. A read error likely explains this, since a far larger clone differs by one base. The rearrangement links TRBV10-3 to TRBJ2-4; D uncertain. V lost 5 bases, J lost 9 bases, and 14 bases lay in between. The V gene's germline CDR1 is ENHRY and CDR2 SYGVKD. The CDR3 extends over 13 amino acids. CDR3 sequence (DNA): TGTGCCATCAGTTACCAGGAACTGGGCATTCAGTACTTC. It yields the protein CAISYQELGIQYF.